Reported below is one T cell receptor beta chain. The CDR3 has 16 residues. CDR1 and CDR2 (germline): MDHEN, SYDVKM. The junction had 12 bases not matched to a gene; V was cut back by 5 bases and J by 3 bases. This sample was included in a study of T cell changes during pregnancy in multiple sclerosis. Here immunoSEQ multiplex PCR was the method, and the copy in TCRdb shows in-frame clones only, minus some. In the table there are 60,000 to 85,000 clones, 80% to 95% of which are singletons. The receptor comes from a female donor in good health, enrolled as a control in a pregnancy study. The chain uses TRBV28 and TRBJ2-5, with 7 bases lining up with TRBD1. The sample here was peripheral blood, taken after pregnancy. DNA of the CDR3: TGTGCCAGCAGTCCATCACAGGGGATACCGAAAGAGACCCAGTACTTC. Translation gives CASSPSQGIPKETQYF.